These 30 T cell receptor beta chains were all obtained from the same sample, sequenced in a study of blood T cell repertoires in COVID-19. Repertoires were generated with immunoSEQ multiplex PCR, while TCRdb's copy carries only in-frame clones and drops some. The sample yields hundreds of thousands of clones, 90% seen once. Specimen: PBMCs or T cells enriched from blood (not recorded which). The receptors come from a woman between 18 and 29 years old with acute COVID-19.

A note on this clone: Other DNA sequences within the sample encode an identical CDR3. The J gene is TRBJ1-3, the V gene TRBV5-1; 10 bases map to TRBD1. CDR3 length: 16 amino acids. Unmatched junction bases numbered 3, after V lost 3 bases and J lost 0 bases. Germline V gene sequence: CDR1 SGHRS, CDR2 YFSETQ. In nucleotides, the CDR3 is TGCGCCAGCAGCTCCCGACAGGGGGCCTCTGGAAACACCATATATTTT. This translates into CASSSRQGASGNTIYF.

The CDR3 reads CASSPRQPHEQFF. In DNA, the CDR3 is TGTGCCAGCAGCCCTCGACAGCCTCATGAGCAGTTCTTC. The chain uses TRBV5-6 and TRBJ2-1; a possible D gene is TRBD1 (5 bases). Germline V gives CDR1 SGHDT, CDR2 YYEEEE. The CDR3 sequence is 13 residues long. The V end was cut by 4 bases, the J end by 8 bases, with 13 bases between.

The chain has TRBV7-9 and TRBJ2-7; 7 bases match TRBD2. The CDR3 spans 14 residues. In germline, CDR1 is SEHNR, CDR2 FQNEAQ (reference sequence). The V and J ends lost 5 bases and 4 bases, in that order; junction bases with no gene match: 8. The CDR3 sequence: CASSPRDYLYEQYF. CDR3 sequence (DNA): TGTGCCAGCAGCCCTCGGGACTATTTGTACGAGCAGTACTTC.

V gene TRBV28 combines with J gene TRBJ2-3; D not resolved. Germline values: CDR1 MDHEN, CDR2 SYDVKM. CDR3 size: 16 residues. Trimming stripped 1 base from V and 1 base from J, with 12 bases between. The CDR3 region is CASSLSLGPRTDTQYF. DNA for the CDR3: TGTGCCAGCAGTTTATCCCTAGGTCCCCGCACAGATACGCAGTATTTT. Variable domain in full (rest from reference TRBV28 and TRBJ2-3): DVKVTQSSRYLVKRTGEKVFLECVQDMDHENMFWYRQDPGLGLRLIYFSYDVKMKEKGDIPEGYSVSREKKERFSLILESASTNQTSMYLCASSLSLGPRTDTQYFGPGTRLTVL.

This chain joins TRBV5-1 and TRBJ2-7; the match to TRBD2 covers 9 bases. Trimming took 0 bases from V and 1 from J; bases not matched to a gene: 5. CDR3 length: 16 amino acids. Germline V gene sequence: CDR1 SGHRS, CDR2 YFSETQ. CDR3 sequence (DNA): TGCGCCAGCAGCTTGGAGGCTAGCGGGACATCCTACGAGCAGTACTTC. This sequence encodes CASSLEASGTSYEQYF.

The gene calls are TRBV6-2 or TRBV6-3 and TRBJ2-7; 10 bases are a match to TRBD2. Per germline, CDR1 MNHEY and CDR2 SVGEGT. V lost 2 bases to trimming and J lost 10 bases; unmatched junction nucleotides: 14. This CDR3 has 16 amino acids. The CDR3 DNA is TGTGCCAGCAGTTACGAAGGAACTAGCGGGACGATGACACAGTACTTC. This translates into CASSYEGTSGTMTQYF.

This clone was seen a single time. The gene calls are TRBV27 and TRBJ2-7; a weak D match, TRBD1 (6 bases). This CDR3 region has 23 residues. Germline CDR1 MNHEY, CDR2 SMNVEV (reference sequence). V was trimmed by 3 bases and J by 1 base, leaving 37 bases between them. The CDR3 DNA is TGTGCCAGCAGTTTTCAGGTTCCTCGAGGGGGTCTTCTCCTGAAGCGAAAATCCTACGAGCAGTACTTC. Its translation: CASSFQVPRGGLLLKRKSYEQYF.

The gene calls are TRBV28 and TRBJ1-6; no firm D call. CDR1 and CDR2 (germline): MDHEN, SYDVKM. V was shortened by 3 bases and J by 16 bases, with 10 bases between the two germline ends. The CDR3 loop spans 11 amino acids. The CDR3 reads CASSFGAWLHF. CDR3 in DNA: TGTGCCAGCAGTTTCGGAGCGTGGCTCCACTTT.

This clone was observed a single time. The chain recombines TRBV10-2 with TRBJ2-1; D is ambiguous. V lost 0 bases and J lost 5, with 14 bases in between. The CDR3 consists of 16 residues. Germline lookup yields CDR1 WSHSY and CDR2 SAAADI. CDR3 nucleotide sequence: TGCGCCAGCAGTGAGTCAATCGGTAATCGCCACAATGAGCAGTTCTTC. Its protein is CASSESIGNRHNEQFF.

The chain recombines TRBV6-4 with TRBJ2-1, with D possibly matching TRBD2 (5 bases). The CDR3 consists of 16 residues. Trimming took off 0 bases at V and 0 bases at J, with 9 bases between the two ends. Germline CDR1 and CDR2: MRHNA and SNTAGT. This CDR3 is CASSDSSAVSYNEQFF. For the CDR3, the DNA is TGTGCCAGCAGTGACTCGTCAGCGGTCTCCTACAATGAGCAGTTCTTC.

This chain links TRBV5-1 with TRBJ2-1, with a possible D match to TRBD2 (6 bases). From germline, CDR1 is SGHRS and CDR2 YFSETQ. Trimming stripped 3 bases from V and 6 bases from J, with 13 bases between. This CDR3 contains 14 residues. DNA for the CDR3: TGCGCCAGCAGCTGGGTCCGGGGGTCCAATGAGCAGTTCTTC. This gives the protein CASSWVRGSNEQFF.

The chain recombines TRBV5-1 with TRBJ2-7; 16 bases are a match to TRBD2. The CDR3 consists of 19 residues. J lost 2 bases, V lost 4 bases, and 12 bases had no gene match. Germline values: CDR1 SGHRS, CDR2 YFSETQ. CDR3 DNA: TGCGCCAGCAGCCAACCGCCCCCCGGGACTAGCGGGAGGGCCTACGAGCAGTACTTC. It encodes CASSQPPPGTSGRAYEQYF.

CDR3 loop: CASSQVSGWEQYF. The CDR3, as DNA: TGCGCCAGCAGCCAAGTATCGGGGTGGGAGCAGTACTTC. This chain links TRBV4-1 with TRBJ2-7; TRBD2 is a possible D gene (5 bases). V dropped 1 base and J dropped 7 bases, with 11 bases sitting between them. The CDR3 loop spans 13 amino acids. CDR1 is MGHRA and CDR2 is YSYEKL in the germline V gene.

This chain joins TRBV7-2 and TRBJ2-1; 8 nucleotides line up with TRBD2. CDR3 length equals 14 residues. In germline, CDR1 is SGHTA, CDR2 FQGNSA. Unmatched junction bases numbered 6, after V lost 6 bases and J lost 5 bases. CDR3 protein: CASSATSGHNEQFF. The CDR3 DNA sequence: TGTGCCAGCAGTGCAACTAGCGGTCACAATGAGCAGTTCTTC.

This clone was observed a few times. The chain employs TRBV11-2 and TRBJ2-2, with 8 bases aligning to TRBD2. This CDR3 has 17 residues. With V trimmed by 5 bases and J by 2 bases, 10 bases remained unmatched. CDR1 and CDR2 (germline): SGHAT, FQNNGV. CDR3 loop: CASSANRLARNTGELFF. DNA of the CDR3: TGTGCCAGCAGCGCCAACCGACTAGCGAGAAACACCGGGGAGCTGTTTTTT.

The chain is built from TRBV25-1 and TRBJ2-7, with 7 bases that match TRBD1. The germline V gene has CDR1 MGHDK and CDR2 SYGVNS. The junction had 5 bases not matched to a gene; V was cut back by 3 bases and J by 0 bases. The CDR3 has 15 residues. The DNA of the CDR3 is TGTGCCAGCAGTGATCCGGGACAGTCCTCCTACGAGCAGTACTTC. Its translation is CASSDPGQSSYEQYF.

The chain recombines TRBV18 with TRBJ1-5; 7 positions match TRBD1. The junction had 8 bases not matched to a gene; V was cut back by 5 bases and J by 4 bases. The CDR3 loop spans 15 amino acids. Germline CDR1 reads KGHSH; CDR2 reads LQKENI. This CDR3 is CASSTPRQGNQPQHF. The CDR3 nucleotides are TGTGCCAGCTCAACCCCTAGACAGGGTAATCAGCCCCAGCATTTT.

The rearrangement joins TRBV10-1 to TRBJ2-3; 7 bases map to TRBD1. CDR1 WNHNN and CDR2 SYGVQD come from the germline V gene (reference sequence). V gave up 6 bases and J gave up 0 bases; unmatched junction bases: 3. This CDR3 contains 14 residues. CDR3 sequence: CASSNRGSTDTQYF. The CDR3 DNA reads as TGCGCCAGCAGCAACAGGGGAAGCACAGATACGCAGTATTTT.

As DNA, the CDR3 is TGCGCCAGCAGCCCCGGGACAGGGGGGAATTCACCCCTCCACTTT. Protein: CASSPGTGGNSPLHF. V and J are TRBV5-1 and TRBJ1-6, with TRBD1 matching 11 bases. Trimming at V came to 4 bases and at J to 7 bases, leaving 4 bases not matched to a gene. CDR1 is SGHRS and CDR2 is YFSETQ in the germline V gene. The CDR3 loop spans 15 amino acids.

The CDR3 loop reads CASSFTGETASYTF. The CDR3 nucleotides read TGTGCCAGCAGCTTTACAGGGGAAACCGCCAGCTACACCTTC. The rearrangement joins TRBV7-9 to TRBJ1-2; 7 bases align to TRBD1. Unmatched junction bases numbered 10, after V lost 3 bases and J lost 9 bases. CDR1 SEHNR and CDR2 FQNEAQ come from the germline V gene (reference sequence). This CDR3 is built from 14 residues. The whole variable domain, filled in from reference TRBV7-9 and TRBJ1-2, reads DTGVSQNPRHKITKRGQNVTFRCDPISEHNRLYWYRQTLGQGPEFLTYFQNEAQLEKSRLLSDRFSAERPKGSFSTLEIQRTEQGDSAMYLCASSFTGETASYTFGSGTRLTVV.

This clone was detected only once. At the DNA level, this CDR3 is encoded by other sequences in the same sample as well. The V and J genes are TRBV5-6 and TRBJ1-5; a weak D match, TRBD1 (5 bases). V was shortened by 0 bases and J by 0 bases, with 7 bases between the two germline ends. The germline gives CDR1 SGHDT, CDR2 YYEEEE. This CDR3 has 15 residues. DNA of the CDR3: TGTGCCAGCAGCTTGGGCACAGGTAGCAATCAGCCCCAGCATTTT. Protein product: CASSLGTGSNQPQHF.

The rearrangement links TRBV28 to TRBJ2-1; 8 positions match TRBD1. This CDR3 has 13 residues. V dropped 8 bases and J dropped 9; count of bases not matched to a gene: 9. CDR1 is MDHEN, CDR2 SYDVKM, per germline. CDR3 in DNA: TGTGCCAGCCGGACAGGGTATAGTACTGAGCAGTTCTTC. Protein: CASRTGYSTEQFF.

The chain combines TRBV2 with TRBJ1-2; TRBD1 agrees at 11 bases. Germline CDR1 reads SNHLY; CDR2 reads FYNNEI. Trimming at V came to 1 base and at J to 4 bases, leaving 5 bases not matched to a gene. The CDR3 spans 16 residues. Here the CDR3 DNA reads TGTGCCAGCAGTGAAGTAGGTGGGACAGGGGGCTATGGCTACACCTTC. Protein sequence: CASSEVGGTGGYGYTF. Full variable domain (outside the CDR3, taken from reference TRBV2 and TRBJ1-2): EPEVTQTPSHQVTQMGQEVILRCVPISNHLYFYWYRQILGQKVEFLVSFYNNEISEKSEIFDDQFSVERPDGSNFTLKIRSTKLEDSAMYFCASSEVGGTGGYGYTFGSGTRLTVV.

The CDR3 loop is CAWSGGTANSPLHF. The CDR3 region has the DNA TGTGCCTGGAGTGGGGGGACAGCCAATTCACCCCTCCACTTT. The chain joins TRBV30 to TRBJ1-6; TRBD1 matches at 7 bases. The V gene's germline CDR1 is GTSNPN and CDR2 SVGIG (reference sequence). CDR3 length: 14 amino acids. V dropped 1 base and J dropped 7; count of bases not matched to a gene: 4. Filled out from reference TRBV30 and TRBJ1-6, the complete variable domain reads SQTIHQWPATLVQPVGSPLSLECTVEGTSNPNLYWYRQAAGRGLQLLFYSVGIGQISSEVPQNLSASRPQDRQFILSSKKLLLSDSGFYLCAWSGGTANSPLHFGNGTRLTVT.

V usage is TRBV11-2 and J usage is TRBJ2-1, with 11 bases that match TRBD2. Germline-derived CDR1 and CDR2 are SGHAT and FQNNGV. The junction had 5 bases not matched to a gene; V was cut back by 5 bases and J by 2 bases. The CDR3 length is 16 residues. CDR3: CASSRTSGSAYNEQFF. The CDR3 region has the DNA TGTGCCAGCAGCCGAACTAGCGGGAGTGCCTACAATGAGCAGTTCTTC.

The CDR3, as DNA: TGTGCCAGCAGTTGGGCTAGCGGGAGGCCCTACGAGCAGTACTTC. This translates into CASSWASGRPYEQYF. The V gene is TRBV27, the J gene TRBJ2-7; 11 bases agree with TRBD2. The CDR3 runs to 15 residues. V lost 4 bases, J lost 2 bases, and 4 bases stayed unmatched. Germline lookup yields CDR1 MNHEY and CDR2 SMNVEV (reference sequence).

The J gene is TRBJ2-5, the V gene TRBV27, with 8 positions matching TRBD1. Germline trimming cut 8 bases from V and 5 bases from J; bases unmatched to any gene: 7. The CDR3 is made up of 13 amino acids. Germline V CDR1 and CDR2: MNHEY, SMNVEV (reference sequence). The CDR3 DNA follows: TGTGCCAGCGGACCAGGGGGCAGGGAGACCCAGTACTTC. Protein sequence: CASGPGGRETQYF.

CDR3 nucleotides: TGTGCCAGCAGCCTCGGGGAGCTGTTTTTT. Protein product: CASSLGELFF. The genes are TRBV7-9 and TRBJ2-2; D not certain. Germline V gene sequence: CDR1 SEHNR, CDR2 FQNEAQ (reference sequence). There are 10 residues in the CDR3. Trimming cost V 5 bases and J 7 bases, with 2 bases left between them.

The rearrangement uses TRBV7-2 and TRBJ1-1; no clear D gene. Deletions cut 2 bases from V and 6 bases from J, with 13 bases between. CDR1 and CDR2 (germline): SGHTA, FQGNSA. The CDR3 totals 14 residues. The CDR3 protein is CASSLSRVKAEAFF. The CDR3 DNA reads TGTGCCAGCAGCTTAAGTCGGGTTAAGGCTGAAGCTTTCTTT.

This clone was seen a few times. The chain combines TRBV19 with TRBJ1-2; D possibly corresponds to TRBD1 (5 bases). Trimming left V 5 bases short and J 7 bases short, with 23 bases between. Germline V gives CDR1 LNHDA, CDR2 SQIVND (reference sequence). The CDR3 runs to 16 residues. As DNA, the CDR3 is TGTGCCAGTAGTTCAGGACAAGGACTAACCGGGGGTGGCTACACCTTC. Its translation is CASSSGQGLTGGGYTF.